This T cell receptor (beta chain) was identified in a study of Ad26.COV2.S vaccination and SARS-CoV-2 variants. Treatment: 15 to 20 received Ad26.COV2.S at low or high dose, single or two shots; about 5 received placebo; per-sample allocation not given. After the first vaccine or placebo injection, samples were drawn on day 63. Assay: immunoSEQ multiplex PCR; the TCRdb copy retains only in-frame clones and omits some. The sample includes 300,000 to 400,000 clones, about 85% seen only once; the top ten take less than 4%. This clone has only one observation. The CDR3 sequence is 15 residues long. The germline V gene has CDR1 KGHSH and CDR2 LQKENI. Trimming pared 5 bases from V and 5 bases from J, leaving 18 bases between.

V is TRBV18 and J is TRBJ1-2; D is unclear. The source is a person between 18 and 59 years old who received the Ad26.COV2.S COVID-19 vaccine or a placebo. The sequencing used peripheral blood, collected in a trial of Ad26.COV2.S vaccine versus placebo. The CDR3 loop is CASSSKGSLGYGYTF. Here the CDR3 DNA reads TGTGCCAGCTCATCTAAGGGATCTTTAGGATATGGCTACACCTTC.